This T cell receptor (beta chain) was recovered during a study of blood T cell repertoires in COVID-19. Germline trimming cut 4 bases from V and 3 bases from J; bases unmatched to any gene: 2. The CDR3 totals 13 residues. Germline V gene lookup returns CDR1 SGHTA and CDR2 FQGNSA. Libraries were prepared by immunoSEQ multiplex PCR; TCRdb keeps only in-frame clonotypes and omits some of them. This sample has roughly 300,000 clones; 80% to 85% occur once, and the top ten carry about 2.9%. This chain joins TRBV7-2 and TRBJ2-5; TRBD2 matches 7 bases. The sequencing input was peripheral blood. The sequence was obtained from a woman between 55 and 75 years old with active or convalescent COVID-19. Written as DNA, the CDR3 is TGTGCCAGCAGCTCCCGGGGGGAAGAGACCCAGTACTTC. Translating it yields CASSSRGEETQYF.